The TCR beta chain described here comes from a study of human T cells and chemical hapten exposure. The overall study: The variation in per-sample TCR yields arose mainly from small differences in pooled library volumes. General study points: TCRs exceeding a frequency of 1 in 1000 stayed unchanged under DPC sensitization.

Points on this clonotype: The target antigen is unknown.

Documented time point: healthy volunteer bleed at 2 weeks. Blood, whole and unfractionated, served as the source for total RNA extraction. The CDR3 runs to 13 residues. V shed 7 bases and J 4 bases; nucleotides not matched to a gene: 6. CDR1 is MNHEY, CDR2 SVGEGT, per germline. Unique molecular identifiers were attached to individual cDNA molecules within the library. Original processing notes: Counting gave a median of approximately 97,000 TCRs per sample, with values ranging from roughly 20,000 to 750,000. Each CDR3 protein is one row after TCRdb ran MiXCR on the RACE reads. The V and J calls and clone size come from TCRdb's table, not from the authors' own analysis. The repertoire consists of about 47,000 distinct CDR3 sequences, with 4.4% occurring once and the leading ten covering under 6.5%.

This sequence originates from a human donor in good health. Some clones in this sample may be carry-over from other donors' samples. Sequencing input: whole blood. The rearrangement joins TRBV6-2 or TRBV6-3 to TRBJ1-2, with TRBD1 matching 7 bases. This CDR3 is CASKEDRLYGYTF. The DNA of the CDR3 is TGTGCCAGCAAAGAGGACAGGCTCTATGGCTACACCTTC.